Shown below are 10 T cell receptor beta chains from a single sample sequenced in a study of early T cells in non-severe SARS-CoV-2 infection. TCRdb reprocessed the 5' RACE reads via MiXCR and lists one record per CDR3 protein. Found here are about 49,000 distinct CDR3 sequences, about 6.3% of them singletons; the top ten hold 2.8%. The starting material was whole blood, obtained at baseline. The receptors stem from an adult who was a healthcare worker with PCR-confirmed SARS-CoV-2 infection or an uninfected control (not recorded which).

This clonotype came up a few times. The V and J genes are TRBV28 and TRBJ2-1; 15 nucleotides align to TRBD2. The CDR3 consists of 18 residues. From germline, CDR1 is MDHEN and CDR2 SYDVKM. Trimming at V came to 5 bases and at J to 6 bases, leaving 11 bases not matched to a gene. The CDR3 reads CASSPPWQGLAGGNEQFF. The CDR3 coding sequence is TGTGCCAGCAGTCCGCCTTGGCAGGGACTAGCGGGGGGCAATGAGCAGTTCTTC.

In the case of this clonotype: At one end, the junction sequence differs from germline, possibly due to a read error. This rearrangement joins TRBV7-2 to TRBJ2-1, with 9 bases fitting TRBD1. Germline V gene sequence: CDR1 SGHTA, CDR2 FQGNSA. The CDR3 loop spans 15 amino acids. CDR3 nucleotide sequence: TGTGCCAGCAGCTTAGAAGCGGACAGGGGAAATGTGCAGTTCTTC. This sequence encodes CASSLEADRGNVQFF.

This clonotype came up a few times. This chain uses TRBV7-8 with TRBJ1-6; TRBD1 agrees at 7 bases. The CDR3 is 15 amino acids. Germline CDR1 is SGHVS and CDR2 is FQNEAQ. V gave up 7 bases and J gave up 4 bases; unmatched junction bases: 7. CDR3 residues: CASMRGTAYNSPLHF. The CDR3 DNA is TGTGCCAGCATGAGGGGGACAGCTTATAATTCACCCCTCCACTTT.

This clonotype has a count of ten or more. The chain carries TRBV27 and TRBJ2-5; 15 positions agree with TRBD2. The CDR3 runs to 21 residues. Unmatched junction bases numbered 18, after V lost 6 bases and J lost 1 base. The germline V gene has CDR1 MNHEY and CDR2 SMNVEV (reference sequence). CDR3 region: CASSHGLAGGQGYTSQETQYF. The CDR3 coding sequence is TGTGCCAGCAGCCACGGACTAGCGGGGGGGCAAGGTTATACGTCCCAAGAGACCCAGTACTTC.

The chain joins TRBV12-3 or TRBV12-4 to TRBJ2-5; D uncertain. This CDR3 spans 14 amino acids. The V gene lost 4 bases and the J gene lost 5 bases, with 14 bases spanning the gap. The DNA for the CDR3 is TGTGCCAGCAGTTCACTTCTAGAGGTGGAGACCCAGTACTTC. It translates to CASSSLLEVETQYF.

This chain connects TRBV9 to TRBJ2-2; no clear D gene. Germline V CDR1 and CDR2: SGDLS, YYNGEE. CDR3 length: 13 amino acids. Trimming removed 0 bases from V and 6 bases from J, with 6 bases in between. Here the CDR3 reads CASSVGGSGELFF. The DNA of the CDR3 is TGTGCCAGCAGCGTAGGGGGATCCGGGGAGCTGTTTTTT.

This sequence joins TRBV5-1 and TRBJ2-3; no firm D call. The germline V gene encodes CDR1 SGHRS and CDR2 YFSETQ. V lost 0 bases, J lost 5 bases, and 13 bases lay in between. The CDR3 loop spans 15 amino acids. The CDR3 protein is CASSLAWSPGDTQYF. The CDR3 DNA follows: TGCGCCAGCAGCTTGGCTTGGAGCCCCGGAGATACGCAGTATTTT. Using reference TRBV5-1 and TRBJ2-3 for the parts outside the CDR3, the full variable domain is KAGVTQTPRYLIKTRGQQVTLSCSPISGHRSVSWYQQTPGQGLQFLFEYFSETQRNKGNFPGRFSGRQFSNSRSEMNVSTLELGDSALYLCASSLAWSPGDTQYFGPGTRLTVL.

The genes are TRBV11-3 and TRBJ2-4; 8 bases are a match to TRBD1. Per the germline V gene, CDR1 is SGHNT and CDR2 is YENEEA. The J segment lost 0 bases and the V segment lost 5 bases, leaving 3 bases of the junction unmatched. This CDR3 comprises 15 residues. CDR3 residues: CASSPTGVAKNIQYF. CDR3 in DNA: TGTGCCAGCAGCCCGACAGGGGTAGCCAAAAACATTCAGTACTTC.

The chain couples TRBV20-1 to TRBJ1-4; TRBD1 matches 7 bases. Germline V gives CDR1 DFQATT, CDR2 SNEGSKA (reference sequence). Unmatched junction bases numbered 8, after V lost 5 bases and J lost 5 bases. The CDR3 covers 14 residues. CDR3 loop: CSAVRQGNNEKLFF. The DNA of the CDR3 is TGCAGTGCTGTCAGACAGGGAAACAATGAAAAACTGTTTTTT.

This clonotype came up many times. V is TRBV7-3 and J is TRBJ2-1, with 12 bases that match TRBD2. J gave up 7 bases and V 5 bases, and 9 bases lay outside the gene matches. Germline CDR1 reads SGHTA; CDR2 reads FQGTGA. The CDR3 totals 16 residues. In DNA form, the CDR3 reads TGTGCCAGCAGCAGCCAAGGACTAGCGGGGTTTAATGAGCAGTTCTTC. Translated, it gives CASSSQGLAGFNEQFF.